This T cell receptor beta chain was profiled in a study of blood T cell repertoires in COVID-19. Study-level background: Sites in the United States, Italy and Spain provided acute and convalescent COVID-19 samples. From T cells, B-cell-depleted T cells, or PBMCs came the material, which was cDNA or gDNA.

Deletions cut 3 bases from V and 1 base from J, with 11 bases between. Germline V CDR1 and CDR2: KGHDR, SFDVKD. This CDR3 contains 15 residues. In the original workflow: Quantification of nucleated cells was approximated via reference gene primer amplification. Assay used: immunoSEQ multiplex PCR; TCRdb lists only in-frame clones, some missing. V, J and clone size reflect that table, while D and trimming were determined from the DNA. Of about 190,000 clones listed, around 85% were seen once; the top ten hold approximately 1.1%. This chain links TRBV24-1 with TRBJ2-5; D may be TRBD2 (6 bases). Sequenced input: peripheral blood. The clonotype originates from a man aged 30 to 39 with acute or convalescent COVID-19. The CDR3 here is CATSDPGLLQETQYF. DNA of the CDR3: TGTGCCACCAGTGATCCGGGACTCCTCCAAGAGACCCAGTACTTC.